The present entry profiles one TCR beta chain with its context. Its specificity is unknown. The entry originates in a study of T cells in Graves' hyperthyroidism and ophthalmopathy. RNA transcripts were the template for amplifying TCR beta CDR3 regions. The HTBI primer set was used in a first-round RT-PCR of the TCR CDR3. TCRdb reanalysed the multiplex PCR reads using MiXCR and keeps one entry per CDR3 protein. This sample has about 480,000 distinct CDR3 sequences, with around 24% found just once. Reasons for excluding patients were uncontrolled infection, other autoimmune disease, pregnancy or lactation. The PBMCs studied were ones that came from 8.5 to 10 ml fresh peripheral blood. Study-level results: Classification by a 13 V-J model distinguished ophthalmopathy from stable hyperthyroidism.

The germline gives CDR1 LNHDA, CDR2 SQIVND (reference sequence). CDR3 length: 14 amino acids. V was clipped by 6 bases and J by 2 bases, with 14 bases between them. V is TRBV19 and J is TRBJ2-7; D possibly corresponds to TRBD1 (6 bases). This TCR was recovered from a woman aged 30 to 39 with Graves' ophthalmopathy. Material: blood. CDR3 bases: TGTGCCAGTAGCTACAGAGACAGGCCCTACGAGCAGTACTTC. It yields the protein CASSYRDRPYEQYF.